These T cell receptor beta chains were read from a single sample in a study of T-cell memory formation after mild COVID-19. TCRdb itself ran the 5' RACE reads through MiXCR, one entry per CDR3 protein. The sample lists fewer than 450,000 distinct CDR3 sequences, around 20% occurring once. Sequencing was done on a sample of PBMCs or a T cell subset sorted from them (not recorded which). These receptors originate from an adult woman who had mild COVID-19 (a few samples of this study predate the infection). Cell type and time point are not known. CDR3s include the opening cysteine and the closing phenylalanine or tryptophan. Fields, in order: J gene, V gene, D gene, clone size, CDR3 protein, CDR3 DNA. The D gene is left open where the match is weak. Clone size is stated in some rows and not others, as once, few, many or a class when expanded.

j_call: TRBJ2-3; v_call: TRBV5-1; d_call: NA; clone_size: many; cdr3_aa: CASGAIAGGTDTQYF; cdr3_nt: TGCGCCAGCGGGGCAATAGCCGGCGGCACAGATACGCAGTATTTT
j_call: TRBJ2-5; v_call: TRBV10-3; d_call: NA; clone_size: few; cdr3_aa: CAISESRWGETQYF; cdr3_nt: TGTGCCATCAGTGAGTCGCGATGGGGGGAGACCCAGTACTTC
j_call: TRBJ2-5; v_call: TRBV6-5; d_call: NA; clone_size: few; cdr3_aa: CASSYSGYLQETQYF; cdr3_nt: TGTGCCAGCAGTTACTCGGGCTACCTCCAAGAGACCCAGTACTTC
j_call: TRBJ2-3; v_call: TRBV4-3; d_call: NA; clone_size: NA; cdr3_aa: CASSLDQADTQYF; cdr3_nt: TGCGCCAGCAGCCTCGATCAAGCAGATACGCAGTATTTT
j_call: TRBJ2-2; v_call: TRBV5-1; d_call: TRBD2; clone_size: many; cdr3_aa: CASSSSAGGDTGELFF; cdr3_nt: TGCGCCAGCAGCTCTTCAGCGGGGGGAGACACCGGGGAGCTGTTTTTT
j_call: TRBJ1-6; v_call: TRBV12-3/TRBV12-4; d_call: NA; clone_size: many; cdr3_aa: CASSYRDRYNSPLHF; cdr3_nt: TGTGCCAGCAGCTACCGGGACCGGTATAATTCACCCCTCCACTTT
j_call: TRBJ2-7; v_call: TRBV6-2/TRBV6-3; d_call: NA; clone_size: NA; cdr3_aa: CASSYSRVSYEQYF; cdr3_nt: TGTGCCAGCAGTTACTCCAGGGTCTCCTACGAGCAGTACTTC
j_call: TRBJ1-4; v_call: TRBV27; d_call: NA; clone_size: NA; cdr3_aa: CASSLSTGSNEKLFF; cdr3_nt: TGTGCCAGCAGTTTATCCACAGGAAGTAATGAAAAACTGTTTTTT
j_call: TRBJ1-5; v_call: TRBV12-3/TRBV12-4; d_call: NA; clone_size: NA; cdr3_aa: CASSLSPYSNQPQHF; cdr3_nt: TGTGCCAGCAGTTTAAGCCCCTATAGCAATCAGCCCCAGCATTTT
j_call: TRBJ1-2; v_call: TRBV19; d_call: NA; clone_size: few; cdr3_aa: CASSIRLNGYTF; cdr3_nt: TGTGCCAGTAGTATCCGACTTAATGGCTACACCTTC
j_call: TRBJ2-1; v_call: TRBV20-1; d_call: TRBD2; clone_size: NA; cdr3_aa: CSARDRGLAEESSYNEQFF; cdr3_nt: TGCAGTGCTAGAGATCGTGGACTAGCGGAAGAGAGCTCCTACAATGAGCAGTTCTTC
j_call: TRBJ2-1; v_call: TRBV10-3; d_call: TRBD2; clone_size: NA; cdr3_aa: CAISLGGGLYNEQFF; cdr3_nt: TGTGCCATCAGTCTGGGCGGGGGTCTGTACAATGAGCAGTTCTTC
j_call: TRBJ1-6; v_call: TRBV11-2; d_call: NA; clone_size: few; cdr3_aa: CASSTRQSNSPLHF; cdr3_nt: TGTGCCAGCAGCACCCGACAGTCTAATTCACCCCTCCACTTT
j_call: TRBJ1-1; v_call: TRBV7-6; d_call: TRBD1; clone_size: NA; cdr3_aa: CASSPRTTGDTEAFF; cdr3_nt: TGTGCCAGCAGCCCCAGGACAACAGGGGACACTGAAGCTTTCTTT
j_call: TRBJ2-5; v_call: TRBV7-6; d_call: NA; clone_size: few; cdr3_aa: CASSLGSARETQYF; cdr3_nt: TGTGCCAGCAGCTTAGGGTCAGCCCGAGAGACCCAGTACTTC
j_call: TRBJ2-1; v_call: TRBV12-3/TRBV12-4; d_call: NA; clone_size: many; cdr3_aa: CASTVDGLGEQFF; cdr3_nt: TGTGCCAGCACCGTAGACGGTCTGGGGGAGCAGTTCTTC
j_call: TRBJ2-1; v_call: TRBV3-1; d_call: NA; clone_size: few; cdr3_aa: CASSRGWGPRYNEQFF; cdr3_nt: TGTGCCAGCAGCCGAGGGTGGGGGCCACGTTACAATGAGCAGTTCTTC
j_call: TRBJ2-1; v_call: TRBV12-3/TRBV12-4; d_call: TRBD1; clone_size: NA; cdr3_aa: CASARTGLSYNEQFF; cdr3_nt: TGTGCCAGCGCTAGGACAGGCCTCTCCTACAATGAGCAGTTCTTC
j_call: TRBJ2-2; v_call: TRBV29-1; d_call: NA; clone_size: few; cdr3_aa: CSVLIENTGELFF; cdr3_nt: TGCAGCGTTCTGATAGAGAACACCGGGGAGCTGTTTTTT
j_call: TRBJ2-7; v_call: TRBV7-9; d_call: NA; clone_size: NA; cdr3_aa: CASSLIQGLSYEQYF; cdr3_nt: TGTGCCAGCAGCTTAATCCAGGGGTTGTCCTACGAGCAGTACTTC
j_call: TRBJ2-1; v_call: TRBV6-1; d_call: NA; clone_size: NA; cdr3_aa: CASSEHPGPYNEQFF; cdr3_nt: TGTGCCAGCAGTGAGCACCCCGGACCCTACAATGAGCAGTTCTTC
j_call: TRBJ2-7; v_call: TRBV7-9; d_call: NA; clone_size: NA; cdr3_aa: CASSFGASFYYEQYF; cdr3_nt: TGTGCCAGCAGCTTCGGTGCCAGCTTCTACTACGAGCAGTACTTC
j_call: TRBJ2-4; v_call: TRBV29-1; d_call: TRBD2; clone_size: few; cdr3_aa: CSAEGLAGPIAKNIQYF; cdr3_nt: TGCAGCGCCGAAGGGCTAGCGGGCCCAATAGCCAAAAACATTCAGTACTTC
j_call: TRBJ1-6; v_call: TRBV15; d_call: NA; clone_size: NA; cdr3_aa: CATSRAGSGNSPLHF; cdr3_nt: TGTGCCACCAGCAGAGCGGGATCGGGTAATTCACCCCTCCACTTT
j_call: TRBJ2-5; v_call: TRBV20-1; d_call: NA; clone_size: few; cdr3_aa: CSARVGRPGRETQYF; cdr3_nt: TGCAGTGCTAGAGTGGGCCGACCGGGAAGAGAGACCCAGTACTTC
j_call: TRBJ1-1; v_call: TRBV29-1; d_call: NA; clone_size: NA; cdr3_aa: CSAGGTHTEAFF; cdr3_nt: TGCAGCGCCGGGGGGACCCACACTGAAGCTTTCTTT
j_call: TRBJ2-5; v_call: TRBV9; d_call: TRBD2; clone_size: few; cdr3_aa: CASSGTSVGVETQYF; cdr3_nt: TGTGCCAGCAGCGGGACTAGCGTCGGGGTGGAGACCCAGTACTTC
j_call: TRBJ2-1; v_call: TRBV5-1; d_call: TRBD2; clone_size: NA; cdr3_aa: CASSDPLAVPYNEQFF; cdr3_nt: TGCGCCAGCAGCGACCCACTAGCGGTACCCTACAATGAGCAGTTCTTC
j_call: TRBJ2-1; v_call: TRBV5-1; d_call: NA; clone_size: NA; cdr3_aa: CASTVQPDGGEQFF; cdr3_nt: TGCGCCAGCACCGTGCAACCGGACGGTGGTGAGCAGTTCTTC
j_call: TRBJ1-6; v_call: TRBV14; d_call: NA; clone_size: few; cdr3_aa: CASSQGGTLPYNSPLHF; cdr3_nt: TGTGCCAGCAGCCAAGGGGGGACGCTGCCCTATAATTCACCCCTCCACTTT
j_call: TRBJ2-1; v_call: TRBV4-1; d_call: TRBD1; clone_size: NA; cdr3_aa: CASSQAGTGGKGEQFF; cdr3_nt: TGCGCCAGCAGCCAAGCCGGGACAGGGGGAAAAGGGGAGCAGTTCTTC
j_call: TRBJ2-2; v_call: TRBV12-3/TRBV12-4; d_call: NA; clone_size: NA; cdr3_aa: CASSQRNTGELFF; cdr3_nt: TGTGCCAGCAGTCAACGTAACACCGGGGAGCTGTTTTTT
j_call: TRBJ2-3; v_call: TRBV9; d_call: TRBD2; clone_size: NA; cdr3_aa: CASSVAAGGFTDTQYF; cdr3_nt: TGTGCCAGCAGCGTAGCAGCGGGGGGATTCACAGATACGCAGTATTTT
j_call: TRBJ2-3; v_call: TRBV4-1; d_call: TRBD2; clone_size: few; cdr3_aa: CASSQYSGTSGGLLTDTQYF; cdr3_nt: TGCGCCAGCAGCCAGTATTCGGGCACTAGCGGGGGCCTACTCACAGATACGCAGTATTTT
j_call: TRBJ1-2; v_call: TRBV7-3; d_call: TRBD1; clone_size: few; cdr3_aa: CASSNRTGGYGYTF; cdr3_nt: TGTGCCAGCAGCAACAGGACAGGGGGTTATGGCTACACCTTC
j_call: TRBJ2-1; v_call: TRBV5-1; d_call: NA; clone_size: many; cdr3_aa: CASSLRQGSYNEQFF; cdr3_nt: TGCGCCAGCAGCTTGCGACAAGGCTCCTACAATGAGCAGTTCTTC
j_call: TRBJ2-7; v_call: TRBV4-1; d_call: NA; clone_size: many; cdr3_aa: CASSSEISGAYEQYF; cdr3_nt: TGCGCCAGCAGCTCCGAAATATCCGGCGCCTACGAGCAGTACTTC
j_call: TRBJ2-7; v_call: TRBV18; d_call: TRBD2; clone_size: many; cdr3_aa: CASSLDGTSAYEQYF; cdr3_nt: TGTGCCAGCTCCCTTGACGGGACTAGCGCCTACGAGCAGTACTTC
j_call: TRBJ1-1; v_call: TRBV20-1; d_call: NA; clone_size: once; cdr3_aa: CSARDQALLNTEAFF; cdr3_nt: TGCAGTGCTAGAGATCAGGCACTCCTGAACACTGAAGCTTTCTTT
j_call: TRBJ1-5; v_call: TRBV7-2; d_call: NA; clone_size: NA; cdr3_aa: CASSLEGRIFNQPQHF; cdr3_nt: TGTGCCAGCAGCTTAGAGGGCAGGATTTTTAATCAGCCCCAGCATTTT
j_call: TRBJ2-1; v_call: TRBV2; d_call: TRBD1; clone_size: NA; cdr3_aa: CASSFDREPDNEQFF; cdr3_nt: TGTGCCAGCAGTTTTGACAGGGAGCCGGACAATGAGCAGTTCTTC
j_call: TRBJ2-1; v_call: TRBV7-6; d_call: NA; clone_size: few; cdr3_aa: CASSLVSLAYNEQFF; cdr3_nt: TGTGCCAGCAGCTTAGTCTCACTAGCTTACAATGAGCAGTTCTTC
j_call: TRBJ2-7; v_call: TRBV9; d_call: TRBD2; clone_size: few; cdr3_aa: CASSPSGGFYEQYF; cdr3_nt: TGTGCCAGCAGTCCTAGCGGGGGATTCTACGAGCAGTACTTC
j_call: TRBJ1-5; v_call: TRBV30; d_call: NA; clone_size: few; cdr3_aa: CAWSEAGYQPQHF; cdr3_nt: TGTGCCTGGAGTGAGGCAGGTTATCAGCCCCAGCATTTT